This record looks at one T cell receptor (beta chain) sequence and its context. The data derive from a study of blood T cells in healthy people across ages. The authors ran a second PCR of roughly 6 to 11 cycles using a sample-barcoded 5' primer and a J-beta primer mix. TCRdb recomputed calls from the 5' RACE reads with MiXCR, one row per CDR3 protein. The sample lists hundreds of thousands of distinct CDR3 sequences, roughly 47% occurring once. This CDR3 comprises 13 residues. Trimming shortened V by 5 bases and J by 14 bases, and 16 bases separated the two germline ends. The TCR comes from a woman in her sixties in good health. Sequenced material: blood. The chain combines TRBV12-3 or TRBV12-4 with TRBJ1-6; D is unresolved. CDR3 in DNA: TGTGCCAGCAGTGTAGGATCGGGGAATACCCTCCACTTT. This codes for CASSVGSGNTLHF.